Presented here are 5 T cell receptor beta chains from one specimen sequenced in a study of blood T cell repertoires in COVID-19. The protocol was immunoSEQ multiplex PCR, while the TCRdb copy is restricted to in-frame clones and leaves out a portion. The repertoire holds roughly 76,000 clones, with approximately 90% as singletons. What was sequenced was peripheral blood. All receptors come from a woman in her fifties or sixties with active COVID-19.

This clone has a handful of counts. The rearrangement joins TRBV6-5 to TRBJ1-5; D might be TRBD1 (6 bases). Trimming pared 7 bases from V and 2 bases from J, leaving 15 bases between. This CDR3 comprises 15 residues. Germline V gives CDR1 MNHEY, CDR2 SVGAGI. CDR3: CASTPGVSGNQPQHF. The CDR3 coding sequence is TGTGCCAGCACCCCAGGGGTCAGCGGCAATCAGCCCCAGCATTTT.

The rearrangement uses TRBV29-1 and TRBJ2-3; a weak D match, TRBD2 (5 bases). V was cut by 6 bases and J by 4 bases, with 17 bases left in between. This CDR3 has 14 residues. CDR1 and CDR2 (germline): SQVTM, ANQGSEA. CDR3: CSVPRGSGADTQYF. The CDR3 nucleotides are TGCAGCGTCCCTCGGGGTAGTGGCGCAGATACGCAGTATTTT.

The J gene is TRBJ1-2, the V gene TRBV6-6, with TRBD1 identical over 8 bases. From germline, CDR1 is MNHNY and CDR2 SVGAGI (reference sequence). V dropped 5 bases and J dropped 2; count of bases not matched to a gene: 7. The CDR3 spans 15 residues. The CDR3 is CASSPDRGTNYGYTF. CDR3 sequence (DNA): TGTGCCAGCAGTCCCGACAGGGGAACGAACTATGGCTACACCTTC.

This chain connects TRBV5-5 to TRBJ2-7, with 7 bases lining up with TRBD1. The CDR3 loop spans 15 amino acids. Germline values: CDR1 SGHKS, CDR2 YYEKEE (reference sequence). Trimming cost V 0 bases and J 1 base; bases outside gene matches: 4. The CDR3: CASSLEGTVSYEQYF. The CDR3 DNA follows: TGTGCCAGCAGCTTGGAAGGGACAGTTTCCTACGAGCAGTACTTC.

The V gene is TRBV27, the J gene TRBJ2-7; D is perhaps TRBD2 (5 bases). CDR3 length: 13 residues. Deletions cut 6 bases from V and 6 bases from J, with 15 bases between. Germline V gene sequence: CDR1 MNHEY, CDR2 SMNVEV (reference sequence). The CDR3 DNA follows: TGTGCCAGCAGCCTTGACTACGTCTCCGAGCAGTACTTC. Amino acids: CASSLDYVSEQYF.